The 13 T cell receptor beta chains reported below all come from one sample, sequenced in a study of T cell responses to AZD1222 COVID-19 vaccine. TCRdb's copy holds only in-frame clones and misses some; the assay was immunoSEQ multiplex PCR. Altogether 100,000 to 150,000 clones are present, about 91% being singletons, with the ten largest covering approximately 1.7%. The sequencing used peripheral blood, collected on day 0 of AZD1222 vaccination. The origin of the receptors is an adult in good health.

This sequence joins TRBV6-1 and TRBJ1-5, with 7 positions matching TRBD1. The CDR3 contains 17 residues. V gave up 0 bases and J gave up 3 bases; unmatched junction bases: 8. Germline CDR1 is MNHNS and CDR2 is SASEGT. The CDR3 DNA reads TGTGCCAGCAGTGAAGCTGGGGCAGGGGGAAACAATCAGCCCCAGCATTTT. This gives the protein CASSEAGAGGNNQPQHF.

This clone was counted a single time. The chain has TRBV3-1 (or the pseudogene TRBV3-2) and TRBJ1-1, with D possibly matching TRBD1 (5 bases). CDR3 length: 16 amino acids. Germline assignment: CDR1 LGHDT and CDR2 YNNKEL (reference sequence). With 2 bases removed from V and 1 base from J, the gap between germline ends came to 14 bases. CDR3 residues: CASSQRGAGSNTEAFF. CDR3 in DNA: TGTGCCAGCAGCCAACGTGGGGCGGGGTCGAACACTGAAGCTTTCTTT.

The chain has TRBV6-2 or TRBV6-3 and TRBJ1-6; no reliable D call. CDR1 is MNHEY, CDR2 SVGEGT, per germline. Deletions cut 3 bases from V and 4 bases from J, with 7 bases between. This CDR3 has 14 residues. CDR3: CASSYPDYNSPLHF. The CDR3 nucleotides read TGTGCCAGCAGTTATCCGGATTATAATTCACCCCTCCACTTT.

The chain links TRBV6-2 or TRBV6-3 to TRBJ1-1, with D possibly TRBD1 on 6 matching bases. Germline CDR1 reads MNHEY; CDR2 reads SVGEGT. Trimming left V 2 bases short and J 4 bases short, with 14 bases between. There are 15 residues in the CDR3. The CDR3 protein is CASSYLEGGGTEAFF. The CDR3 DNA is TGTGCCAGCAGTTACCTCGAGGGGGGTGGCACTGAAGCTTTCTTT.

The CDR3 loop reads CASSRPTSRGEQFF. The CDR3 DNA follows: TGTGCCAGCAGCAGGCCGACTAGCCGGGGTGAGCAGTTCTTC. The chain has TRBV11-3 and TRBJ2-1, with TRBD2 matching over 7 bases. Germline-derived CDR1 and CDR2 are SGHNT and YENEEA. The CDR3 is made up of 14 amino acids. Losses at the gene ends were 5 bases for V and 9 bases for J; bases not matched to a gene: 10.

This clone was observed once. The chain recombines TRBV7-6 with TRBJ2-5; D could derive from TRBD1 or TRBD2 (5 bases each). CDR1 is SGHVS and CDR2 is FNYEAQ in the germline V gene. The length of the CDR3 is 14 residues. The germline V and J ends were trimmed by 4 bases and 7 bases, with 16 bases remaining between them. The DNA of the CDR3 is TGTGCCAGCAGCTGGGAGATTAGGGGCGGGACCCAGTACTTC. This translates into CASSWEIRGGTQYF.

The chain has TRBV4-1 and TRBJ1-1, with unresolved D. Trimming shortened V by 5 bases and J by 7 bases, and 11 bases separated the two germline ends. The CDR3 runs 12 residues. From germline, CDR1 is MGHRA and CDR2 YSYEKL. CDR3: CASSVPGGEAFF. In DNA, the CDR3 is TGCGCCAGCAGCGTCCCAGGAGGTGAAGCTTTCTTT.

The rearrangement uses TRBV19 and TRBJ2-1; 8 bases agree with TRBD1. The junction had 7 bases not matched to a gene; V was cut back by 3 bases and J by 6 bases. Per germline, CDR1 LNHDA and CDR2 SQIVND (reference sequence). This CDR3 region has 15 residues. The CDR3 nucleotides are TGTGCCAGTAGTATCTGGACAGGGATATCCAATGAGCAGTTCTTC. This translates into CASSIWTGISNEQFF.

The chain employs TRBV7-2 and TRBJ2-2, with D tentatively TRBD2 (5 bases). V lost 5 bases to trimming and J lost 1 base, with 17 bases between them. Germline CDR1 reads SGHTA; CDR2 reads FQGNSA. The CDR3 loop spans 17 amino acids. CDR3 coding DNA: TGTGCCAGCAGCCCTCAAATAGCGACCAAGAACACCGGGGAGCTGTTTTTT. Translation gives CASSPQIATKNTGELFF.

The chain joins TRBV19 to TRBJ1-3; D uncertain. Germline V gene sequence: CDR1 LNHDA, CDR2 SQIVND (reference sequence). With 7 bases removed from V and 0 bases from J, the gap between germline ends came to 10 bases. This CDR3 has 14 residues. CDR3 nucleotide sequence: TGTGCCAGTACCGCGACCAGCTCTGGAAACACCATATATTTT. Encoded protein: CASTATSSGNTIYF.

This clone was observed once. The rearrangement links TRBV18 to TRBJ1-6, with 7 bases identical to TRBD1. J lost 12 bases, V lost 3 bases, and 5 bases had no gene match. This CDR3 is 13 amino acids long. The germline V gene has CDR1 KGHSH and CDR2 LQKENI. The CDR3 protein is CASSPRQGEPLHF. CDR3 nucleotides: TGTGCCAGCTCACCCCGACAGGGCGAACCCCTCCACTTT.

The table lists this clone with a count of one. The CDR3 here is CASSLDGTSGNEQFF. CDR3 sequence (DNA): TGTGCCAGCAGCTTAGATGGGACTAGCGGGAATGAGCAGTTCTTC. The genes are TRBV7-8 and TRBJ2-1; 12 bases fit TRBD2. CDR3 length equals 15 residues. The trim removed 1 base at V and 7 bases at J, leaving 2 bases unmatched. The germline CDR1 and CDR2 sequences are SGHVS and FQNEAQ.

The V gene is TRBV2, the J gene TRBJ2-7; perhaps D is TRBD1 or TRBD2 (5 bases each). The V gene lost 8 bases and the J gene lost 2 bases, with 16 bases spanning the gap. Germline V lookup: CDR1 SNHLY, CDR2 FYNNEI. The CDR3 extends over 14 amino acids. CDR3 sequence (DNA): TGTGCCAGCGGGGCGGCCGCGGGCCCCTACGAGCAGTACTTC. Translating it yields CASGAAAGPYEQYF.